These 32 T cell receptor beta chains were sequenced from one sample in a study of blood T cell repertoires in COVID-19. Clones were read by immunoSEQ multiplex PCR, and TCRdb kept only the in-frame ones, dropping some. Among about 240,000 clones listed, approximately 82% were seen once. Sequencing used peripheral blood. The receptors stem from a woman between 18 and 30 years old with acute or convalescent COVID-19.

Concerning this clone itself: The junction and the germline gene differ at one end; a read error may be behind it. The V and J genes are TRBV5-5 and TRBJ1-5; 7 bases align to TRBD1. CDR3 size: 14 residues. Germline V gives CDR1 SGHKS, CDR2 YYEKEE (reference sequence). The CDR3 loop reads CASSLGTGNQPQHF. DNA for the CDR3: TGTGCCAGCAGTTTGGGGACAGGCAATCAGCCCCAGCATTTT.

The sample holds one count of this clone. This rearrangement joins TRBV28 to TRBJ1-1, with unresolved D. CDR1 MDHEN and CDR2 SYDVKM come from the germline V gene. Trimming took 3 bases from V and 0 from J, leaving 14 bases between them. The CDR3 has 16 residues. CDR3: CASSFPRASVNTEAFF. The CDR3 DNA follows: TGTGCCAGCAGTTTTCCGCGGGCTAGCGTGAACACTGAAGCTTTCTTT.

The rearrangement links TRBV6-4 to TRBJ2-3; D unresolved. Germline V lookup: CDR1 MRHNA, CDR2 SNTAGT. Deletions cut 0 bases from V and 5 bases from J, with 12 bases between. This CDR3 comprises 15 residues. The CDR3 DNA follows: TGTGCCAGCAGTGACTCAAGCGTGGGTGGAGATACGCAGTATTTT. This translates into CASSDSSVGGDTQYF.

The rearrangement joins TRBV6-2 or TRBV6-3 to TRBJ2-7, with 8 bases lining up with TRBD1. The germline gives CDR1 MNHEY, CDR2 SVGEGT. V dropped 2 bases and J dropped 3; count of bases not matched to a gene: 6. The CDR3 runs 15 residues. The CDR3 spells CASSYLDRVGYEQYF. CDR3 in DNA: TGTGCCAGCAGTTACCTGGACAGGGTCGGCTACGAGCAGTACTTC.

This clone was counted once. The chain employs TRBV12-3 or TRBV12-4 and TRBJ2-5; D remains unclear. Trimming cost V 2 bases and J 4 bases, with 5 bases left between them. The CDR3 extends over 12 amino acids. For the CDR3, the DNA is TGTGCCAGCAGTTTACCCCGAGAGACCCAGTACTTC. This sequence encodes CASSLPRETQYF.

This chain joins TRBV3-1 (or the pseudogene TRBV3-2) and TRBJ2-3; 11 bases are a match to TRBD2. J was trimmed by 0 bases and V by 1 base; bases with no gene match: 0. CDR1 LGHDT and CDR2 YNNKEL come from the germline V gene (reference sequence). There are 16 residues in the CDR3. The CDR3 sequence is CASSQGTSGSTDTQYF. Written as DNA, the CDR3 is TGTGCCAGCAGCCAAGGGACTAGCGGGAGCACAGATACGCAGTATTTT.

This chain uses TRBV7-8 with TRBJ1-4; 9 bases fit TRBD1. CDR3 size: 18 residues. Losses at the gene ends were 2 bases for V and 5 bases for J; bases not matched to a gene: 12. Germline V gene sequence: CDR1 SGHVS, CDR2 FQNEAQ. CDR3 protein: CASSLSWGRTGENEKLFF. The CDR3 DNA follows: TGTGCCAGCAGCTTATCGTGGGGGCGGACAGGGGAAAATGAAAAACTGTTTTTT.

The chain uses TRBV28 and TRBJ1-6; 7 bases align to TRBD1. This CDR3 has 15 amino acids. Germline CDR1 is MDHEN and CDR2 is SYDVKM. With V trimmed by 5 bases and J by 6 bases, 7 bases remained unmatched. The CDR3 here is CASSGGQWGNSPLHF. The CDR3 DNA sequence: TGTGCCAGCAGTGGGGGACAGTGGGGTAATTCACCCCTCCACTTT.

The V and J genes are TRBV30 and TRBJ2-2; D call uncertain. Deletions cut 2 bases from V and 4 bases from J, with 5 bases between. CDR1 GTSNPN and CDR2 SVGIG come from the germline V gene (reference sequence). The CDR3 consists of 12 residues. CDR3 amino acids: CAWSMSTGELFF. The CDR3 DNA sequence: TGTGCCTGGAGTATGAGCACCGGGGAGCTGTTTTTT.

The V gene is TRBV7-8, the J gene TRBJ2-1; the D gene is possibly TRBD1 (5 bases). Trimming stripped 5 bases from V and 5 bases from J, with 19 bases between. This CDR3 is 16 amino acids long. Germline V gene sequence: CDR1 SGHVS, CDR2 FQNEAQ. The CDR3 DNA is TGTGCCAGCAGCCCCACACAGGAGCGCGTAAACAATGAGCAGTTCTTC. Its protein product is CASSPTQERVNNEQFF.

The chain joins TRBV28 to TRBJ2-1; 8 nucleotides match TRBD2. In germline, CDR1 is MDHEN, CDR2 SYDVKM. CDR3 length: 15 amino acids. The junction had 8 bases not matched to a gene; V was cut back by 7 bases and J by 3 bases. CDR3 sequence (DNA): TGTGCCAGCACCCCTGGGCTAGCGGGCTACAATGAGCAGTTCTTC. This translates into CASTPGLAGYNEQFF. Full variable domain (missing parts from reference TRBV28 and TRBJ2-1): DVKVTQSSRYLVKRTGEKVFLECVQDMDHENMFWYRQDPGLGLRLIYFSYDVKMKEKGDIPEGYSVSREKKERFSLILESASTNQTSMYLCASTPGLAGYNEQFFGPGTRLTVL.

The chain is built from TRBV7-2 and TRBJ2-2; 12 positions match TRBD2. Losses at the gene ends were 6 bases for V and 1 base for J; bases not matched to a gene: 3. The CDR3 is made up of 16 amino acids. Per the germline V gene, CDR1 is SGHTA and CDR2 is FQGNSA. The CDR3 is CASSRTSGVNTGELFF. DNA for the CDR3: TGTGCCAGCAGTCGGACTAGCGGGGTGAACACCGGGGAGCTGTTTTTT.

The rearrangement joins TRBV12-5 to TRBJ2-1; weak D call: TRBD2 (5 bases). V lost 0 bases to trimming and J lost 9 bases, with 9 bases between them. This CDR3 has 13 amino acids. Germline V CDR1 and CDR2: LGHNT, FRNRAP. CDR3 sequence: CASGLVIEGEQFF. In DNA, the CDR3 is TGTGCTAGTGGTTTGGTGATTGAGGGTGAGCAGTTCTTC. Together with reference TRBV12-5 and TRBJ2-1, the CDR3 gives the full variable domain: DARVTQTPRHKVTEMGQEVTMRCQPILGHNTVFWYRQTMMQGLELLAYFRNRAPLDDSGMPKDRFSAEMPDATLATLKIQPSEPRDSAVYFCASGLVIEGEQFFGPGTRLTVL.

In nucleotides, the CDR3 is TGCGCCAGCAGCTTGGCCAGGGGTAATGAAAAACTGTTTTTT. It is translated as CASSLARGNEKLFF. The chain is built from TRBV5-1 and TRBJ1-4; perhaps TRBD1 as D (6 bases). Trimming removed 0 bases from V and 4 bases from J, with 7 bases in between. CDR3 length: 14 residues. Germline V lookup: CDR1 SGHRS, CDR2 YFSETQ.

V is TRBV10-2 and J is TRBJ1-5; perhaps TRBD1 as D (5 bases). CDR3 length equals 15 residues. V lost 0 bases and J lost 4, with 10 bases in between. Germline V gives CDR1 WSHSY, CDR2 SAAADI. CDR3 loop: CASSESLGGNQPQHF. CDR3 DNA sequence: TGCGCCAGCAGTGAGTCGTTGGGGGGAAATCAGCCCCAGCATTTT.

The rearrangement joins TRBV11-3 to TRBJ2-2, with D possibly being TRBD2 (5 bases). Germline lookup yields CDR1 SGHNT and CDR2 YENEEA. Trimming took 5 bases from V and 1 from J, leaving 8 bases between them. The CDR3 totals 14 residues. The CDR3 spells CASSPGVNTGELFF. In DNA form, the CDR3 reads TGTGCCAGCAGCCCCGGGGTGAACACCGGGGAGCTGTTTTTT.

This clone was seen only once. V gene TRBV12-3 or TRBV12-4 combines with J gene TRBJ2-2; D gene unclear. The ends were cut back, 7 bases at V and 8 bases at J, with 11 bases in the middle. The CDR3 runs to 12 residues. This CDR3 is CASTPFLGELFF. The CDR3 DNA follows: TGTGCCAGCACCCCGTTCTTAGGGGAGCTGTTTTTT.

Of note for this clone: Other DNA sequences in the sample encode the same CDR3. The chain has TRBV28 and TRBJ1-2; 9 nucleotides align to TRBD1. V was clipped by 5 bases and J by 5 bases; unmatched bases: 3. Germline V gives CDR1 MDHEN, CDR2 SYDVKM. The CDR3 runs to 13 residues. DNA of the CDR3: TGTGCCAGCAGTCCCGGGACAGGGTATGGCTACACCTTC. This translates into CASSPGTGYGYTF.

This chain links TRBV4-1 with TRBJ2-2; 8 bases line up with TRBD1. The V gene end was trimmed by 1 base and the J gene end by 7 bases; junction bases not matched to a gene: 11. The germline gives CDR1 MGHRA, CDR2 YSYEKL. The length of the CDR3 is 17 residues. The CDR3, as DNA: TGCGCCAGCAGCCAAGCAACAGGGGGAAGAAAGCACGGGGAGCTGTTTTTT. Its protein is CASSQATGGRKHGELFF.

The chain carries TRBV5-1 and TRBJ1-1; 12 nucleotides match TRBD1. V trimming: 4 bases; J trimming: 5 bases; junction bases outside the gene matches: 6. The CDR3 contains 15 residues. Germline CDR1 and CDR2: SGHRS and YFSETQ. As DNA, the CDR3 is TGCGCCAGCAGCCAGGGGGACAGGGGGCGGACTGAAGCTTTCTTT. It codes for CASSQGDRGRTEAFF.

The J gene is TRBJ1-2, the V gene TRBV7-3, with D possibly matching TRBD1 (5 bases). This CDR3 spans 14 amino acids. Trimming pared 5 bases from V and 5 bases from J, leaving 15 bases between. The V gene's germline CDR1 is SGHTA and CDR2 FQGTGA. In DNA, the CDR3 is TGTGCCAGCAGCCTTGGGGCAGCCGGTTATGGCTACACCTTC. Protein: CASSLGAAGYGYTF.

Regarding this clone: One end of the junction does not line up with germline, which may come from a read error. The CDR3 DNA sequence: TGTGCTAGCAGCCCCTGGGCGATTCGTACGGGGGGAGGAGACAAAGAGACCCAGTACTTC. Encoded protein: CASSPWAIRTGGGDKETQYF. V gene TRBV7-7 combines with J gene TRBJ2-5, with 7 bases that match TRBD2. Germline CDR1 reads SSHAT; CDR2 reads FNYEAQ (reference sequence). CDR3 length: 20 residues.

The chain is built from TRBV7-2 and TRBJ1-6, with 7 bases fitting TRBD1. Germline CDR1 SGHTA, CDR2 FQGNSA. The CDR3 has 14 residues. The trim removed 6 bases at V and 10 bases at J, leaving 9 bases unmatched. Here the CDR3 DNA reads TGTGCCAGCAGGCCCGGGACAGTCGGGTCACCCCTCCACTTT. Translation: CASRPGTVGSPLHF. The entire variable domain, with the rest obtained from reference TRBV7-2 and TRBJ1-6, is as follows: GAGVSQSPSNKVTEKGKDVELRCDPISGHTALYWYRQSLGQGLEFLIYFQGNSAPDKSGLPSDRFSAERTGGSVSTLTIQRTQQEDSAVYLCASRPGTVGSPLHFGNGTRLTVT.

This chain links TRBV28 with TRBJ2-1; 11 nucleotides match TRBD2. Germline V gives CDR1 MDHEN, CDR2 SYDVKM. The V gene end was trimmed by 2 bases and the J gene end by 5 bases; junction bases not matched to a gene: 5. The CDR3 is 16 residues long. The CDR3, as DNA: TGTGCCAGCAGTTTAGGACTAGCGGGTAGTGACAATGAGCAGTTCTTC. Protein: CASSLGLAGSDNEQFF.

The chain has TRBV19 and TRBJ1-5, with 8 bases that match TRBD1. CDR3 length: 17 amino acids. Germline CDR1 and CDR2: LNHDA and SQIVND (reference sequence). V lost 0 bases and J lost 3; bases outside the gene matches: 7. CDR3 in DNA: TGTGCCAGTAGTATAGAGGAACAGGGGGTTGACAATCAGCCCCAGCATTTT. It translates to CASSIEEQGVDNQPQHF.

J is TRBJ1-4 and V is TRBV15; D unresolved. V was clipped by 3 bases and J by 4 bases, with 15 bases between them. This CDR3 has 16 residues. Per germline, CDR1 LNHNV and CDR2 YYDKDF (reference sequence). The DNA for the CDR3 is TGTGCCACCAGCAGGATATATGACGGGTTTAATGAAAAACTGTTTTTT. This encodes CATSRIYDGFNEKLFF.

CDR3 loop: CASSLAGLANEKLFF. Written as DNA, the CDR3 is TGTGCCAGCAGTTTAGCGGGTTTGGCTAATGAAAAACTGTTTTTT. The chain links TRBV27 to TRBJ1-4; D unresolved. Trimming shortened V by 2 bases and J by 3 bases, and 10 bases separated the two germline ends. The CDR3 runs 15 residues. Germline V gene data show CDR1 as MNHEY and CDR2 as SMNVEV (reference sequence).

The V gene is TRBV6-4, the J gene TRBJ2-1; 7 bases match TRBD2. V was clipped by 5 bases and J by 3 bases; unmatched bases: 10. CDR1 and CDR2 from the germline V gene are MRHNA and SNTAGT. The CDR3 is 16 residues long. The DNA for the CDR3 is TGTGCCAGCAGTCCAATGGGGGGAGGGAGCTACAATGAGCAGTTCTTC. It encodes CASSPMGGGSYNEQFF.

This clone has a handful of counts. CDR3 in DNA: TGTGCCAGCAGTGAGACAGGGAGTTCCGGCTACACCTTC. It translates to CASSETGSSGYTF. The chain carries TRBV12-3 or TRBV12-4 and TRBJ1-2, with 7 positions matching TRBD1. Trimming removed 5 bases from V and 8 bases from J; junction bases left unmatched: 8. The CDR3 is 13 residues long.

This clone was recorded once. The chain combines TRBV7-2 with TRBJ1-1; TRBD1 matches 7 bases. Trimming took 7 bases from V and 1 from J; bases not matched to a gene: 6. This CDR3 spans 14 amino acids. The germline CDR1 and CDR2 sequences are SGHTA and FQGNSA. The CDR3 nucleotides read TGTGCCAGCACCCCCGGACAGGCGAACACTGAAGCTTTCTTT. Its protein product is CASTPGQANTEAFF.

The V and J genes are TRBV6-2 or TRBV6-3 and TRBJ1-5, with TRBD1 matching 7 bases. V dropped 2 bases and J dropped 4; count of bases not matched to a gene: 5. The CDR3 has 15 residues. Germline CDR1 is MNHEY and CDR2 is SVGEGT. As DNA, the CDR3 is TGTGCCAGCAGTTACGGGGGGACAGTGAATCAGCCCCAGCATTTT. Translated, it gives CASSYGGTVNQPQHF.

The chain has TRBV25-1 and TRBJ2-5, with D unclear. CDR1 and CDR2 from the germline V gene are MGHDK and SYGVNS. The length of the CDR3 is 14 residues. Trimming shortened V by 1 base and J by 2 bases, and 8 bases separated the two germline ends. CDR3 DNA: TGTGCCAGCAGTGAATTTGGGCTACAAGAGACCCAGTACTTC. Its translation is CASSEFGLQETQYF.